This TCR beta chain stems from a study of low-dose radiotherapy and immunotherapy resistance in tumors. First-strand cDNA relied on TRAV- and TRBV-specific primers spanning alpha and beta chains. TCR amplification used roughly 18 PCR cycles, a constant-region primer and a V-primer adapter. TCRdb passed the reads through MiXCR, listing each CDR3 protein once. The data hold over 70,000 distinct CDR3 sequences, with approximately 31% observed a single time. This clonotype was counted at least ten times. Germline lookup yields CDR1 LGHNA and CDR2 YNFKEQ. The CDR3 is 15 residues long. Trimming at V came to 5 bases and at J to 1 base, leaving 4 bases not matched to a gene. Stated time point: before trial treatment.

Here the sequenced sample was PBMCs, taken before treatment. The receptor's source is a female donor with ovarian cancer. The J gene is TRBJ1-1, the V gene TRBV4-2, with TRBD1 matching 10 bases. The CDR3 sequence: CASSSRDRGNTEAFF. The DNA for the CDR3 is TGTGCCAGCAGCTCCCGGGACAGGGGGAACACTGAAGCTTTCTTT.